One sample yielded the 15 T cell receptor beta chains listed below, sequenced in a study of blood T cell repertoires in COVID-19. The assay was immunoSEQ multiplex PCR, and TCRdb's table has in-frame clones only and misses some. The data show 130,000 or so clones, with 75% to 85% seen just once and approximately 5% held by the top ten. Sequencing was done on a sample of peripheral blood. These receptor sequences come from a woman aged 70 to 79 with COVID-19, enrolled during active disease.

The chain has TRBV21-1 and TRBJ1-6; the table names TRBD1, a call not compared with the DNA. TRBV21-1 is assigned pseudogene status. The CDR3 has 16 amino acids. As DNA, the CDR3 is TGTGCCAGCAGCAAAGACGCCCAGGGGCGATATTCACCCCTCCACTTT. Translating gives CASSKDAQGRYSPLHF.

The chain carries TRBV10-3 and TRBJ1-1; tentative D call: TRBD1 (5 bases). The germline CDR1 and CDR2 sequences are ENHRY and SYGVKD. V dropped 4 bases and J dropped 7 bases, with 13 bases sitting between them. The CDR3 has 13 amino acids. The DNA for the CDR3 is TGTGCCATCAGTGCCGGGGGAATCGATGAAGCTTTCTTT. Its translation is CAISAGGIDEAFF.

This sequence joins TRBV20-1 and TRBJ1-4; a possible D gene is TRBD1 (6 bases). The CDR3 runs to 13 residues. Trimming removed 4 bases from V and 5 bases from J, with 11 bases in between. Germline V gene sequence: CDR1 DFQATT, CDR2 SNEGSKA (reference sequence). The CDR3 DNA is TGCAGTGCTAATGACAGGTCAAATGAAAAACTGTTTTTT. This encodes CSANDRSNEKLFF.

V is TRBV7-9 and J is TRBJ1-1; D is undetermined. The CDR3 length is 13 residues. Trimming cost V 1 base and J 6 bases, with 9 bases left between them. CDR1 is SEHNR and CDR2 is FQNEAQ in the germline V gene (reference sequence). The CDR3 nucleotides read TGTGCCAGCAGCTTAGAGCTGGGCGCTGAAGCTTTCTTT. It yields the protein CASSLELGAEAFF.

The rearrangement uses TRBV4-1 and TRBJ2-3; D is possibly TRBD1 (6 bases). This CDR3 is 17 amino acids long. V gave up 1 base and J gave up 2 bases, with 16 bases separating them. CDR1 MGHRA and CDR2 YSYEKL come from the germline V gene. The CDR3 nucleotides read TGCGCCAGCAGCCAAGGGCCCCCGGACAGTTACACAGATACGCAGTATTTT. It encodes CASSQGPPDSYTDTQYF.

V gene TRBV4-2 combines with J gene TRBJ2-4, with 7 bases that match TRBD2. Looked up from germline, CDR1 is LGHNA and CDR2 is YNFKEQ. Trimming removed 3 bases from V and 2 bases from J; junction bases left unmatched: 10. The CDR3 length is 17 residues. CDR3 sequence reads: CASSQSIGGTTKNIQYF. The CDR3 DNA reads as TGTGCCAGCAGCCAGAGTATCGGGGGGACCACCAAAAACATTCAGTACTTC.

This rearrangement joins TRBV11-2 to TRBJ2-1; 8 positions agree with TRBD2. The CDR3 runs to 14 residues. V trimming: 2 bases; J trimming: 3 bases; junction bases outside the gene matches: 0. The germline V gene has CDR1 SGHAT and CDR2 FQNNGV. CDR3 sequence (DNA): TGTGCCAGCAGCTTAACTAGCGGCTACAATGAGCAGTTCTTC. Translated, it gives CASSLTSGYNEQFF.

The chain has TRBV7-2 and TRBJ2-1; 11 bases line up with TRBD2. CDR1 SGHTA and CDR2 FQGNSA come from the germline V gene. This CDR3 contains 15 residues. J lost 8 bases, V lost 5 bases, and 8 bases had no gene match. The CDR3, as DNA: TGTGCCAGCAGCGGGGGACTAGCGGTTGCCGATGAGCAGTTCTTC. Translation gives CASSGGLAVADEQFF.

The chain couples TRBV2 to TRBJ2-3, with 10 bases fitting TRBD2. V dropped 1 base and J dropped 2; count of bases not matched to a gene: 3. The CDR3 runs to 16 residues. Germline-derived CDR1 and CDR2 are SNHLY and FYNNEI. The CDR3 DNA sequence: TGTGCCAGCAGTGAAGGTAGCGGGGGGCCCACAGATACGCAGTATTTT. It specifies CASSEGSGGPTDTQYF. Full variable domain (outside the CDR3, taken from reference TRBV2 and TRBJ2-3): EPEVTQTPSHQVTQMGQEVILRCVPISNHLYFYWYRQILGQKVEFLVSFYNNEISEKSEIFDDQFSVERPDGSNFTLKIRSTKLEDSAMYFCASSEGSGGPTDTQYFGPGTRLTVL.

CDR3 nucleotides: TGTGCCAGCATAGAAACCGTTTCCAGCACAGATACGCAGTATTTT. As protein: CASIETVSSTDTQYF. The genes are TRBV6-5 and TRBJ2-3; no definite D call. The V end lost 7 bases, the J end lost 0 bases, and 14 bases lay between the germline ends. Germline loops: CDR1 MNHEY, CDR2 SVGAGI. The length of the CDR3 is 15 residues.

The CDR3 region has the DNA TGTGCCAGCAGCCCGCAGGGCTCTGGGGCCAACGTCCTGACTTTC. Its protein product is CASSPQGSGANVLTF. V and J are TRBV5-5 and TRBJ2-6; D possibly corresponds to TRBD1 (5 bases). V shed 4 bases and J shed 0 bases, with 8 bases lying between them. The CDR3 consists of 15 residues. Germline V gene sequence: CDR1 SGHKS, CDR2 YYEKEE (reference sequence).

This chain connects TRBV6-2 or TRBV6-3 to TRBJ1-2; TRBD1 might be the D (6 bases). V was clipped by 2 bases and J by 4 bases, with 11 bases between them. Germline CDR1 reads MNHEY; CDR2 reads SVGEGT. The CDR3 is 14 amino acids. The CDR3 loop reads CASSYNQGSYGYTF. In DNA, the CDR3 is TGTGCCAGCAGTTACAATCAGGGGAGCTATGGCTACACCTTC.

The chain couples TRBV10-2 to TRBJ2-7; a possible D gene is TRBD1 (7 bases). Trimming took 8 bases from V and 3 from J, leaving 14 bases between them. The CDR3 loop spans 13 amino acids. The germline V gene has CDR1 WSHSY and CDR2 SAAADI. CDR3 coding DNA: TGCGCCAGCGGAGGGACAGTTGACTACGAGCAGTACTTC. Protein sequence: CASGGTVDYEQYF.

The chain links TRBV29-1 to TRBJ1-2; 8 nucleotides match TRBD1. CDR1 and CDR2 (germline): SQVTM, ANQGSEA. The V segment lost 2 bases and the J segment 8 bases; nucleotides outside the gene matches: 13. The CDR3 is 15 amino acids. The CDR3 sequence is CSVEHGARGRVGYTF. The CDR3 DNA reads TGCAGCGTTGAACATGGGGCCAGGGGGCGCGTGGGCTACACCTTC. Supplemented by reference TRBV29-1 and TRBJ1-2, the full variable domain reads SAVISQKPSRDICQRGTSLTIQCQVDSQVTMMFWYRQQPGQSLTLIATANQGSEATYESGFVIDKFPISRPNLTFSTLTVSNMSPEDSSIYLCSVEHGARGRVGYTFGSGTRLTVV.

This chain uses TRBV2 with TRBJ1-2; 8 bases map to TRBD1. This CDR3 has 14 residues. Germline trimming cut 5 bases from V and 2 bases from J; bases unmatched to any gene: 4. Germline V gives CDR1 SNHLY, CDR2 FYNNEI. In nucleotides, the CDR3 is TGTGCCAGCAGTTCAGGGGGCCAAAACTATGGCTACACCTTC. Protein product: CASSSGGQNYGYTF.